This T cell receptor beta chain was recovered during a study of blood T cells in healthy people across ages (dated by TCRdb to the mid-2010s). About the full investigation: In model experiments, template switching captured roughly one uniquely barcoded TCR beta cDNA molecule for every two T cells. Age-related changes in TCR beta repertoire diversity were measured in the study by deep sequencing normalized with unique cDNA molecular identifiers. The donors were split into four age groups: young (average about 15 years), middle-aged (about 40), aged (approximately 59) and long-lived (roughly 77). To avoid experimental bias, donors of different ages were distributed randomly across sequencing lanes. The study analyzed two additional independent replicas of 1 million unique cDNA reads from the same blood draw for two donors, one aged 18 to 29 and one aged 80 or older.

The roughly 38 donors, aged about 6 to 95 years, were systemically healthy Caucasian individuals from Russia. Around 10 milliliters of peripheral blood were collected from each donor into EDTA-treated Vacutainer tubes. Ficoll-Paque density-gradient centrifugation was used to isolate PBMCs, with at least 7 million obtained per sample. Trizol reagent was used to extract total RNA from the PBMCs, yielding at least 6 micrograms per sample. For every donor, an aliquot of PBMCs went through flow cytometry to measure the percentages of naive CD45RAhigh/CD27high T cells. The research as a whole found: The CMV infection status of donors was not known, potentially confounding age-related changes in expanded clonotypes. As age increased, observed TCR beta diversity per million T cells dropped in a roughly linear way, and a significant reduction was already evident by age 40. Compared with the aged group, more naive CD4+ T cells, fewer expanded clones and increased TCR diversity were shown by the long-lived group, suggesting age selection. Estimates of total diversity based on one million sequenced T cells were regarded as lower bounds and as underestimates. Since profiling was done on bulk unsorted PBMCs, naive and antigen-experienced compartments could not be conclusively compared. There was a strong correlation between observed TCR beta diversity and the percentage of naive T cells measured by flow cytometry.

The CDR3 goes from the cysteine to the phenylalanine over 15 residues. Here the CDR3 DNA is all that survives: 45 bases in frame from base 1. The germline ends are 19 bases apart after V is trimmed by 5 bases and J by 6 bases. CDR1 DFQATT and CDR2 SNEGSKA were looked up in the germline V gene (reference sequence). Note on this clonotype: Its antigen has not been determined. No much larger clone is present one base from it, and per-base qualities are unavailable.

Libraries were made using 5' RACE. Instrument used: Illumina HiSeq 2500. A second PCR of about 7 to 12 cycles was run with a J-beta primer mix and a sample-barcoded 5' primer. A template-switch 5' adaptor carrying 12 random nucleotides introduced a unique molecular identifier onto each TCR beta cDNA molecule. Each sample yielded at least 2.5 million CDR3-containing paired-end reads. All of the RNA was converted into first-strand cDNA using the Mint cDNA synthesis kit, with a TRBC-specific oligonucleotide serving as the primer. All cDNA was treated with uracil-DNA glycosylase and then went through a first 18-cycle PCR with the universal primers M1SS and BC2_uni_R. Per the original workflow: For normalization, 1 million high-quality reads were randomly selected from each sample, with every read carrying a distinct molecular identifier. Reads with shared molecular identifiers were discarded instead of being binned into consensus sequences. CDR3 identification, clonotype clustering and error correction used MiTCR with a Q25 quality threshold and the strictest error-elimination algorithm. A nonparametric unseen species model using Euler transformation provided a lower-bound estimate of total TCR beta diversity. The public reads were quality trimmed at Q25 with fastp and then assembled into clones with MiXCR by TCRdb, keeping productive beta chains. Rows are combined by CDR3 protein, so each entry shows the most common genes and DNA. TCRdb, rather than the study authors, made the V and J calls. This sample comprises 1.5 million to 2 million distinct CDR3 sequences, just under 50% of them detected only once. Approximately 2.1% of the sample is held by the ten biggest clonotypes.

What was sequenced was blood. The rearranged chain carries TRBV20-1 and TRBJ1-4; TRBD1 is a weak D gene call, 6 bases matching. This receptor was obtained from a woman aged 40 to 50 in good health. The sequence in DNA is TGCAGTGCTGGAAGACTGCAGGGGTTCGATGAAAAACTGTTTTTT. It is translated as CSAGRLQGFDEKLFF.